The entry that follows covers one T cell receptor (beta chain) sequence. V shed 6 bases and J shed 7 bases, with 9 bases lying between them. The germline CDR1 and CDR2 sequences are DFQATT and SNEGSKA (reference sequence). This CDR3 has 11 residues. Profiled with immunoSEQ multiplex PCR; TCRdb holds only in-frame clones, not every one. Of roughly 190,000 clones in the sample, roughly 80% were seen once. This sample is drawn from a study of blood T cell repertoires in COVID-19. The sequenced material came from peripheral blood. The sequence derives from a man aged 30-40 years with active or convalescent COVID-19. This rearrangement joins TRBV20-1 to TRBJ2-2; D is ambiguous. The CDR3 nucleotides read TGCAGTGCAATTCAGAACGGGGAGCTGTTTTTT. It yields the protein CSAIQNGELFF.